This T cell receptor beta chain was sequenced during a study of T cell responses to AZD1222 COVID-19 vaccine. With regard to this clone: Its specificity is not known.

Study-level points and caveats: The sample set comprised mostly white British donors with more females, and clonal diversity was possibly underestimated.

Produced via immunoSEQ multiplex PCR; TCRdb's table is partial and in-frame only. This sample has around 180,000 clones; about 90% occur once, and the top ten carry more than 7%. The CDR3 totals 11 residues. The V gene lost 5 bases and the J gene lost 2 bases, with 7 bases spanning the gap. Germline values: CDR1 GTSNPN, CDR2 SVGIG (reference sequence). The clonotype originates from an adult in good health. The material was peripheral blood, obtained on day 0 of AZD1222 vaccination. This chain connects TRBV30 to TRBJ2-7, with D hard to call. In nucleotides, the CDR3 is TGTGCCTGGGCAGGTGCCTACGAGCAGTACTTC. It codes for CAWAGAYEQYF. The full variable domain, its missing parts supplied by reference TRBV30 and TRBJ2-7, is SQTIHQWPATLVQPVGSPLSLECTVEGTSNPNLYWYRQAAGRGLQLLFYSVGIGQISSEVPQNLSASRPQDRQFILSSKKLLLSDSGFYLCAWAGAYEQYFGPGTRLTVT.